One sample yielded the 23 T cell receptor beta chains listed below, sequenced in a study of T-cell memory formation after mild COVID-19. TCRdb re-derived calls from the 5' RACE reads in MiXCR, one entry per CDR3 protein. The table shows 400,000 to 450,000 distinct CDR3 sequences, with approximately 18% occurring only once. The sequenced material came from PBMCs or a T cell subset sorted from them (not recorded which). These receptors originate from a man aged 18 to 29 who had mild COVID-19 (a few samples of this study predate the infection). Cell type and time point are not known.

The chain carries TRBV9 and TRBJ1-6, with 8 bases fitting TRBD1. There are 15 residues in the CDR3. CDR1 is SGDLS, CDR2 YYNGEE, per germline. J was trimmed by 10 bases and V by 4 bases; bases with no gene match: 10. CDR3 DNA: TGTGCCAGCAGCCCTCAGGGGGCAGGTGGATCACCCCTCCACTTT. Amino acids: CASSPQGAGGSPLHF.

This clonotype was picked up a small number of times. The chain joins TRBV6-6 to TRBJ1-2; 7 nucleotides agree with TRBD1. V was pared by 6 bases and J by 4 bases, with 2 bases of the junction left unmatched. From germline, CDR1 is MNHNY and CDR2 SVGAGI (reference sequence). This CDR3 comprises 12 residues. The CDR3 reads CASRAGGYGYTF. Here the CDR3 DNA reads TGTGCCAGCAGGGCAGGGGGCTATGGCTACACCTTC.

The chain combines TRBV19 with TRBJ1-2, with 8 nucleotides matching TRBD1. CDR1 and CDR2 (germline): LNHDA, SQIVND (reference sequence). The CDR3 length is 17 residues. V was clipped by 3 bases and J by 6 bases; unmatched bases: 15. For the CDR3, the DNA is TGTGCCAGTAGTATTTTGATCGACAGGGGCATAGATGATGGCTACACCTTC. Its translation is CASSILIDRGIDDGYTF. Full variable domain (remainder filled in from reference TRBV19 and TRBJ1-2): DGGITQSPKYLFRKEGQNVTLSCEQNLNHDAMYWYRQDPGQGLRLIYYSQIVNDFQKGDIAEGYSVSREKKESFPLTVTSAQKNPTAFYLCASSILIDRGIDDGYTFGSGTRLTVV.

V and J are TRBV7-2 and TRBJ2-3; TRBD1 is a possible D gene (6 bases). Germline CDR1 is SGHTA and CDR2 is FQGNSA. There are 13 residues in the CDR3. Trimming cost V 3 bases and J 5 bases, with 9 bases left between them. The CDR3 here is CASSFRGEDTQYF. The CDR3, as DNA: TGTGCCAGCAGCTTCAGGGGTGAAGATACGCAGTATTTT. Full variable domain (remainder filled in from reference TRBV7-2 and TRBJ2-3): GAGVSQSPSNKVTEKGKDVELRCDPISGHTALYWYRQSLGQGLEFLIYFQGNSAPDKSGLPSDRFSAERTGGSVSTLTIQRTQQEDSAVYLCASSFRGEDTQYFGPGTRLTVL.

This clonotype was seen only a few times. The J gene is TRBJ1-1, the V gene TRBV5-1; D possibly corresponds to TRBD1 (6 bases). V was pared by 3 bases and J by 4 bases, with 19 bases between. The CDR3 spans 16 residues. CDR1 and CDR2 (germline): SGHRS, YFSETQ. CDR3 amino acids: CASSSSSGRRGTEAFF. Here the CDR3 DNA reads TGCGCCAGCAGCTCTTCCTCGGGGCGCAGGGGCACTGAAGCTTTCTTT.

This clonotype was recorded at least ten times. The genes are TRBV2 and TRBJ2-5, with D possibly TRBD2 on 7 matching bases. CDR3 length equals 15 residues. Deletions cut 7 bases from V and 4 bases from J, with 19 bases between. Germline CDR1 is SNHLY and CDR2 is FYNNEI. CDR3 nucleotides: TGTGCCAGCAATAATCGCGGGGGCCGAGGAGAGACCCAGTACTTC. It specifies CASNNRGGRGETQYF.

This clonotype was detected ten times or more. J is TRBJ2-3 and V is TRBV7-2, with 12 bases lining up with TRBD2. V shed 1 base, J shed 6 bases, and the junction held 5 bases outside the gene matches. Germline lookup yields CDR1 SGHTA and CDR2 FQGNSA. This CDR3 comprises 16 residues. CDR3 sequence reads: CASSLVASGGDDTQYF. DNA of the CDR3: TGTGCCAGCAGCTTAGTGGCTAGCGGGGGGGATGATACGCAGTATTTT. Filled out from reference TRBV7-2 and TRBJ2-3, the complete variable domain reads GAGVSQSPSNKVTEKGKDVELRCDPISGHTALYWYRQSLGQGLEFLIYFQGNSAPDKSGLPSDRFSAERTGGSVSTLTIQRTQQEDSAVYLCASSLVASGGDDTQYFGPGTRLTVL.

The gene calls are TRBV6-2 or TRBV6-3 and TRBJ1-1, with TRBD1 identical over 7 bases. Germline V lookup: CDR1 MNHEY, CDR2 SVGEGT. The CDR3 is made up of 13 amino acids. V gave up 2 bases and J gave up 8 bases; unmatched junction bases: 5. The CDR3 DNA follows: TGTGCCAGCAGTTACGGACAGGCCCTCGAAGCTTTCTTT. Its protein is CASSYGQALEAFF.

The chain recombines TRBV4-1 with TRBJ1-2; 7 bases line up with TRBD1. The trim removed 2 bases at V and 7 bases at J, leaving 7 bases unmatched. The CDR3 consists of 14 residues. The germline CDR1 and CDR2 sequences are MGHRA and YSYEKL. In nucleotides, the CDR3 is TGCGCCAGCAGCCAATCGACAGGGTCCTCTGGCTACACCTTC. Its protein is CASSQSTGSSGYTF.

The genes are TRBV24-1 and TRBJ1-3, with D possibly being TRBD1 (5 bases). The V and J ends lost 3 bases and 0 bases respectively, with 8 bases between them. The CDR3 runs 15 residues. CDR1 is KGHDR, CDR2 SFDVKD, per germline. The CDR3 region has the DNA TGTGCCACCAGTGATCCCGACAGCTCTGGAAACACCATATATTTT. Translating gives CATSDPDSSGNTIYF.

The chain combines TRBV6-1 with TRBJ1-1; D ambiguous. The V and J ends lost 5 bases and 7 bases respectively, with 11 bases between them. Germline lookup yields CDR1 MNHNS and CDR2 SASEGT. This CDR3 is 12 amino acids long. This chain's CDR3 is CASSPRPSEAFF. The CDR3 nucleotides are TGTGCCAGCAGTCCCCGGCCGAGTGAAGCTTTCTTT.

The table lists this clonotype with a count of one. The chain couples TRBV5-5 to TRBJ1-1; 7 nucleotides match TRBD1. The V and J ends lost 0 bases and 4 bases, in that order; junction bases with no gene match: 6. The CDR3 runs 15 residues. Germline V lookup: CDR1 SGHKS, CDR2 YYEKEE (reference sequence). Written as DNA, the CDR3 is TGTGCCAGCAGCTTGGAGGCAGGGGGAACCACTGAAGCTTTCTTT. Translating it yields CASSLEAGGTTEAFF.

The chain couples TRBV24-1 to TRBJ1-5, with D possibly TRBD1 on 5 matching bases. This CDR3 region has 15 residues. Germline V gives CDR1 KGHDR, CDR2 SFDVKD. Trimming took off 0 bases at V and 1 base at J, with 6 bases between the two ends. The CDR3 sequence: CATSDLGGSNQPQHF. Written as DNA, the CDR3 is TGTGCCACCAGTGATTTGGGGGGGAGCAATCAGCCCCAGCATTTT.

The chain is built from TRBV20-1 and TRBJ2-7, with a weak D call TRBD2 (6 bases). Germline CDR1 is DFQATT and CDR2 is SNEGSKA (reference sequence). Trimming pared 3 bases from V and 3 bases from J, leaving 12 bases between. The CDR3 extends over 13 amino acids. The chain's CDR3 is CSARGTHDYEQYV. The DNA of the CDR3 is TGCAGTGCTAGGGGGACTCACGACTACGAGCAGTACGTC.

A few counts support this clonotype. The chain has TRBV7-2 and TRBJ2-3, with 12 nucleotides matching TRBD2. After removal of 7 bases from V and 5 bases from J, the junction contained 4 bases not matched to a gene. The CDR3 is 14 residues long. Germline V lookup: CDR1 SGHTA, CDR2 FQGNSA. The CDR3, as DNA: TGTGCCAGCACCCTAGCGGGGGGGCTAGATACGCAGTATTTT. It specifies CASTLAGGLDTQYF.

This clonotype was detected a few times. The J gene is TRBJ2-4, the V gene TRBV12-3 or TRBV12-4; TRBD2 aligns across 9 bases. The length of the CDR3 is 14 residues. J was trimmed by 6 bases and V by 5 bases; bases with no gene match: 5. The CDR3 DNA is TGTGCCAGCAGTGCCAGCGGGGGGTTAAACATTCAGTACTTC. Translated, it gives CASSASGGLNIQYF.

This clonotype was seen ten or more times. CDR3 sequence: CASSSLAESTDTQYF. CDR3 DNA sequence: TGTGCCAGCAGCTCATTAGCGGAGAGCACAGATACGCAGTATTTT. V is TRBV7-9 and J is TRBJ2-3; maybe TRBD2 (6 bases). The ends were cut back, 4 bases at V and 0 bases at J, with 11 bases in the middle. The CDR3 spans 15 residues. Germline values: CDR1 SEHNR, CDR2 FQNEAQ (reference sequence).

Only a few counts were recorded for this clonotype. The V and J genes are TRBV10-3 and TRBJ1-2; 10 bases agree with TRBD1. The CDR3 extends over 15 amino acids. Per germline, CDR1 ENHRY and CDR2 SYGVKD. Trimming removed 9 bases from V and 3 bases from J; junction bases left unmatched: 10. This CDR3 is CAIPRDRGSDYGYTF. CDR3 in DNA: TGTGCCATACCCCGGGACAGGGGTTCGGACTATGGCTACACCTTC.

The rearrangement uses TRBV28 and TRBJ1-2, with a tentative D call TRBD1 (6 bases). The V gene's germline CDR1 is MDHEN and CDR2 SYDVKM. This CDR3 contains 12 residues. The germline V and J ends were trimmed by 4 bases and 6 bases, with 9 bases remaining between them. CDR3: CASSYRVDGYTF. CDR3 bases: TGTGCCAGCAGTTACAGGGTCGATGGCTACACCTTC.

The chain links TRBV11-2 to TRBJ2-1; 8 bases align to TRBD2. The CDR3 loop spans 14 amino acids. The trim removed 1 base at V and 7 bases at J, leaving 3 bases unmatched. Germline CDR1 reads SGHAT; CDR2 reads FQNNGV. The CDR3 bases are TGTGCCAGCAGCTTAGGGGGACTAGTAAATGAGCAGTTCTTC. Translated: CASSLGGLVNEQFF.

The gene calls are TRBV10-3 and TRBJ2-4; D is possibly TRBD1 or TRBD2 (5 bases each). CDR3 length: 13 amino acids. CDR1 is ENHRY, CDR2 SYGVKD, per germline. Trimming left V 10 bases short and J 7 bases short, with 17 bases between. In nucleotides, the CDR3 is TGTGCCAGTGAAAGTCCGGGGCGGAACATTCAGTACTTC. Protein: CASESPGRNIQYF.

The chain is built from TRBV7-8 and TRBJ2-7, with 7 bases fitting TRBD1. Germline values: CDR1 SGHVS, CDR2 FQNEAQ. CDR3 length: 17 amino acids. The junction had 13 bases not matched to a gene; V was cut back by 3 bases and J by 2 bases. CDR3 nucleotide sequence: TGTGCCAGCAGCTTTTCCCCGGGGCAGGGGGTAACCTACGAGCAGTACTTC. It codes for CASSFSPGQGVTYEQYF.

V gene TRBV7-2 combines with J gene TRBJ1-1; D is uncertain. Germline V gene lookup returns CDR1 SGHTA and CDR2 FQGNSA. Trimming cost V 5 bases and J 4 bases, with 11 bases left between them. CDR3 length: 13 residues. The CDR3 nucleotides read TGTGCCAGCAGCCCAACCCTGAGCACTGAAGCTTTCTTT. Translation: CASSPTLSTEAFF.